One sample yielded the 23 T cell receptor beta chains listed below, sequenced in a study of blood T cell repertoires in COVID-19 (dated by TCRdb to 2020 to 2021). The method was the immunoSEQ multiplex PCR assay. TCRdb carries this immuneACCESS record with in-frame sequences only. Its versions omit some clonotypes, under half of them owing to an unresolved V gene in the studies checked, with the rest unexplained. Within this sample are roughly 160,000 clones, with roughly 80% of them counted one time only. The top ten clones comprise about 2% of the sample. The material sequenced was peripheral blood. The receptors were gathered from a woman older than 75 with acute or convalescent COVID-19.

This chain connects TRBV19 to TRBJ2-7; 9 bases align to TRBD1. Germline assignment: CDR1 LNHDA and CDR2 SQIVND (reference sequence). V was clipped by 4 bases and J by 3 bases; unmatched bases: 7. CDR3 size: 15 residues. The CDR3: CASSTLWGQGYEQYF. The CDR3 nucleotides read TGTGCCAGTAGTACCCTCTGGGGACAGGGCTACGAGCAGTACTTC.

The rearrangement uses TRBV4-3 and TRBJ1-6, with a weak D call TRBD1 (5 bases). This CDR3 contains 18 residues. CDR1 is LGHNA, CDR2 YSLEER, per germline. V shed 3 bases and J shed 0 bases, with 15 bases lying between them. CDR3 nucleotides: TGCGCCAGCAGCCAGGTTGCAGGGCAGAGCTCCTATAATTCACCCCTCCACTTT. Translating gives CASSQVAGQSSYNSPLHF.

V usage is TRBV28 and J usage is TRBJ1-4; D not certain. CDR1 and CDR2 from the germline V gene are MDHEN and SYDVKM. Between the trimmed V and J ends, which lost 6 bases and 2 bases, there was a span of 10 bases. The CDR3 totals 14 residues. The CDR3 coding sequence is TGTGCCAGCAGAGGTGGCGGGACTAATGAAAAACTGTTTTTT. Protein: CASRGGGTNEKLFF.

The rearrangement uses TRBV18 and TRBJ2-5; 7 positions match TRBD2. CDR1 is KGHSH, CDR2 LQKENI, per germline. V dropped 6 bases and J dropped 5; count of bases not matched to a gene: 6. The length of the CDR3 is 13 residues. CDR3 sequence reads: CASSLGGSETQYF. In DNA, the CDR3 is TGTGCCAGCTCGTTGGGGGGGAGTGAGACCCAGTACTTC.

The rearrangement joins TRBV10-1 to TRBJ2-7; tentatively, D is TRBD2 (6 bases). The CDR3 has 13 amino acids. The V end was cut by 4 bases, the J end by 3 bases, with 10 bases between. Germline assignment: CDR1 WNHNN and CDR2 SYGVQD (reference sequence). Written as DNA, the CDR3 is TGCGCCAGCAGTGCCGGGAGAGGCTACGAGCAGTACTTC. This sequence encodes CASSAGRGYEQYF.

The chain couples TRBV30 to TRBJ2-3, with D unclear. This CDR3 has 12 amino acids. V was cut by 4 bases and J by 3 bases, with 8 bases left in between. CDR1 and CDR2 (germline): GTSNPN, SVGIG (reference sequence). The CDR3 nucleotides read TGTGCCTGGACCAGCGTAACAGATACGCAGTATTTT. Protein sequence: CAWTSVTDTQYF.

The chain couples TRBV5-1 to TRBJ2-1; 8 nucleotides agree with TRBD2. This CDR3 is 17 amino acids long. The V segment lost 6 bases and the J segment 7 bases; nucleotides outside the gene matches: 18. CDR1 is SGHRS, CDR2 YFSETQ, per germline. The CDR3 protein is CASTPGGGGRTGNEQFF. CDR3 bases: TGCGCCAGCACCCCCGGCGGGGGCGGGAGGACTGGGAATGAGCAGTTCTTC.

This clone was seen more than once but under ten times. CDR3 in amino acids: CASRSSGVSGNTIYF. CDR3 coding DNA: TGTGCCAGCAGATCATCAGGGGTCTCTGGAAACACCATATATTTT. This chain joins TRBV7-9 and TRBJ1-3; D is perhaps TRBD1 (6 bases). Germline V gene lookup returns CDR1 SEHNR and CDR2 FQNEAQ (reference sequence). This CDR3 spans 15 amino acids. V gave up 6 bases and J gave up 0 bases, with 12 bases separating them.

This clone has a single count. V is TRBV5-1 and J is TRBJ2-5, with D maybe TRBD2 (5 bases). The CDR3 is made up of 13 amino acids. Germline-derived CDR1 and CDR2 are SGHRS and YFSETQ. The V end lost 1 base, the J end lost 3 bases, and 7 bases lay between the germline ends. CDR3 amino acids: CASSLWGEETQYF. In DNA form, the CDR3 reads TGCGCCAGCAGCTTGTGGGGAGAAGAGACCCAGTACTTC.

This rearrangement joins TRBV6-5 to TRBJ1-2; TRBD1 matches at 7 bases. Germline CDR1 is MNHEY and CDR2 is SVGAGI. V was clipped by 7 bases and J by 4 bases; unmatched bases: 9. This CDR3 has 14 residues. In DNA form, the CDR3 reads TGTGCCAGCAACCGGGACAGAACTAGCTATGGCTACACCTTC. Protein product: CASNRDRTSYGYTF.

The rearrangement joins TRBV10-1 to TRBJ2-7, with D perhaps TRBD1 (5 bases). This CDR3 has 14 amino acids. CDR1 and CDR2 (germline): WNHNN, SYGVQD (reference sequence). V lost 0 bases, J lost 6 bases, and 12 bases lay in between. CDR3 sequence: CASSESGRETEQYF. DNA for the CDR3: TGCGCCAGCAGTGAGTCTGGCAGGGAAACCGAGCAGTACTTC.

This chain connects TRBV5-1 to TRBJ1-1, with D possibly TRBD1 on 5 matching bases. From germline, CDR1 is SGHRS and CDR2 YFSETQ. This CDR3 has 15 amino acids. V was pared by 4 bases and J by 3 bases, with 16 bases between. CDR3 amino acids: CASSPSGNGDTEAFF. CDR3 bases: TGCGCCAGCAGCCCCTCAGGGAATGGGGACACTGAAGCTTTCTTT.

The chain has TRBV7-2 and TRBJ2-1, with TRBD1 identical over 11 bases. Germline-derived CDR1 and CDR2 are SGHTA and FQGNSA. V shed 1 base and J 8 bases; nucleotides not matched to a gene: 7. The CDR3 sequence is 16 residues long. The CDR3 sequence is CASSLGPGQGAYEQFF. The CDR3 bases are TGTGCCAGCAGCTTAGGTCCTGGACAGGGGGCATATGAGCAGTTCTTC. Drawing the rest from reference TRBV7-2 and TRBJ2-1, the complete variable domain is GAGVSQSPSNKVTEKGKDVELRCDPISGHTALYWYRQSLGQGLEFLIYFQGNSAPDKSGLPSDRFSAERTGGSVSTLTIQRTQQEDSAVYLCASSLGPGQGAYEQFFGPGTRLTVL.

This chain connects TRBV19 to TRBJ1-5; tentative D call: TRBD1 (5 bases). This CDR3 has 16 amino acids. Trimming left V 7 bases short and J 1 base short, with 17 bases between. Per germline, CDR1 LNHDA and CDR2 SQIVND (reference sequence). CDR3 sequence reads: CASTPTGVSSNQPQHF. CDR3 DNA: TGTGCCAGTACACCCACGGGGGTTTCCAGCAATCAGCCCCAGCATTTT. Drawing the rest from reference TRBV19 and TRBJ1-5, the complete variable domain is DGGITQSPKYLFRKEGQNVTLSCEQNLNHDAMYWYRQDPGQGLRLIYYSQIVNDFQKGDIAEGYSVSREKKESFPLTVTSAQKNPTAFYLCASTPTGVSSNQPQHFGDGTRLSIL.

This chain connects TRBV5-1 to TRBJ1-2; D is possibly TRBD1 (5 bases). V shed 4 bases and J shed 8 bases, with 21 bases lying between them. This CDR3 spans 15 amino acids. Looked up from germline, CDR1 is SGHRS and CDR2 is YFSETQ. This chain's CDR3 is CASSKREAGEDGYTF. The CDR3 region has the DNA TGCGCCAGCAGCAAGCGGGAGGCGGGGGAAGACGGCTACACCTTC. Looking up the rest from reference TRBV5-1 and TRBJ1-2 gives the full variable domain: KAGVTQTPRYLIKTRGQQVTLSCSPISGHRSVSWYQQTPGQGLQFLFEYFSETQRNKGNFPGRFSGRQFSNSRSEMNVSTLELGDSALYLCASSKREAGEDGYTFGSGTRLTVV.

The chain couples TRBV19 to TRBJ1-3; D gene unclear. This CDR3 has 15 residues. V was clipped by 7 bases and J by 0 bases, with 13 bases between them. From germline, CDR1 is LNHDA and CDR2 SQIVND (reference sequence). The CDR3: CASTNTADSGNTIYF. As DNA, the CDR3 is TGTGCCAGTACCAATACAGCGGACTCTGGAAACACCATATATTTT.

The table lists this clone with a count of one. V and J are TRBV6-5 and TRBJ1-1, with D possibly matching TRBD1 (5 bases). The CDR3 is 14 amino acids. CDR1 and CDR2 (germline): MNHEY, SVGAGI. V shed 7 bases and J shed 4 bases, with 16 bases lying between them. In nucleotides, the CDR3 is TGTGCCAGCACGAACCGGTACGGGGGCACTGAAGCTTTCTTT. It specifies CASTNRYGGTEAFF.

This clone was observed a handful of times. V is TRBV19 and J is TRBJ1-2; D might be TRBD1 (5 bases). Deletions cut 2 bases from V and 2 bases from J, with 9 bases between. Germline V lookup: CDR1 LNHDA, CDR2 SQIVND (reference sequence). This CDR3 is 14 amino acids long. CDR3 sequence reads: CASSITGPNYGYTF. The CDR3 DNA reads as TGTGCCAGTAGTATAACAGGTCCCAACTATGGCTACACCTTC.

This rearrangement joins TRBV6-5 to TRBJ2-5, with D tentatively TRBD1 (5 bases). Germline CDR1 is MNHEY and CDR2 is SVGAGI. Trimming took 0 bases from V and 6 from J, leaving 11 bases between them. CDR3 length equals 14 residues. CDR3 amino acids: CASSYSGPSQTQYF. CDR3 DNA sequence: TGTGCCAGCAGTTACTCGGGGCCCAGTCAGACCCAGTACTTC.

The chain uses TRBV11-2 and TRBJ2-1, with TRBD2 identical over 8 bases. CDR3 length equals 16 residues. V lost 2 bases to trimming and J lost 7 bases; unmatched junction nucleotides: 10. Germline CDR1 SGHAT, CDR2 FQNNGV. The CDR3 region has the DNA TGTGCCAGCAGCTTACTAAGCGGGGGTCCCTCTAATGAGCAGTTCTTC. Protein product: CASSLLSGGPSNEQFF.

This sequence joins TRBV6-2 or TRBV6-3 and TRBJ2-7, with 14 bases lining up with TRBD2. Germline V gives CDR1 MNHEY, CDR2 SVGEGT. The V segment lost 0 bases and the J segment 6 bases; nucleotides outside the gene matches: 10. CDR3 size: 18 residues. The DNA for the CDR3 is TGTGCCAGCAGTTACTCGGGACTAGCGGGAGATTTAGTGGGCGAGCAGTACTTC. Translating gives CASSYSGLAGDLVGEQYF.

V is TRBV9 and J is TRBJ1-5; no clear D gene. The V end lost 0 bases, the J end lost 6 bases, and 7 bases lay between the germline ends. This CDR3 spans 13 amino acids. CDR1 is SGDLS, CDR2 YYNGEE, per germline. CDR3 nucleotide sequence: TGTGCCAGCAGCGTAGGAGGGAGTCAGCCCCAGCATTTT. It codes for CASSVGGSQPQHF.

This sequence joins TRBV30 and TRBJ2-7; 10 positions match TRBD2. Losses at the gene ends were 0 bases for V and 1 base for J; bases not matched to a gene: 0. The CDR3 length is 14 residues. Germline V gives CDR1 GTSNPN, CDR2 SVGIG (reference sequence). Here the CDR3 DNA reads TGTGCCTGGAGTGTACTAGCGGGATCCTACGAGCAGTACTTC. Its translation is CAWSVLAGSYEQYF.